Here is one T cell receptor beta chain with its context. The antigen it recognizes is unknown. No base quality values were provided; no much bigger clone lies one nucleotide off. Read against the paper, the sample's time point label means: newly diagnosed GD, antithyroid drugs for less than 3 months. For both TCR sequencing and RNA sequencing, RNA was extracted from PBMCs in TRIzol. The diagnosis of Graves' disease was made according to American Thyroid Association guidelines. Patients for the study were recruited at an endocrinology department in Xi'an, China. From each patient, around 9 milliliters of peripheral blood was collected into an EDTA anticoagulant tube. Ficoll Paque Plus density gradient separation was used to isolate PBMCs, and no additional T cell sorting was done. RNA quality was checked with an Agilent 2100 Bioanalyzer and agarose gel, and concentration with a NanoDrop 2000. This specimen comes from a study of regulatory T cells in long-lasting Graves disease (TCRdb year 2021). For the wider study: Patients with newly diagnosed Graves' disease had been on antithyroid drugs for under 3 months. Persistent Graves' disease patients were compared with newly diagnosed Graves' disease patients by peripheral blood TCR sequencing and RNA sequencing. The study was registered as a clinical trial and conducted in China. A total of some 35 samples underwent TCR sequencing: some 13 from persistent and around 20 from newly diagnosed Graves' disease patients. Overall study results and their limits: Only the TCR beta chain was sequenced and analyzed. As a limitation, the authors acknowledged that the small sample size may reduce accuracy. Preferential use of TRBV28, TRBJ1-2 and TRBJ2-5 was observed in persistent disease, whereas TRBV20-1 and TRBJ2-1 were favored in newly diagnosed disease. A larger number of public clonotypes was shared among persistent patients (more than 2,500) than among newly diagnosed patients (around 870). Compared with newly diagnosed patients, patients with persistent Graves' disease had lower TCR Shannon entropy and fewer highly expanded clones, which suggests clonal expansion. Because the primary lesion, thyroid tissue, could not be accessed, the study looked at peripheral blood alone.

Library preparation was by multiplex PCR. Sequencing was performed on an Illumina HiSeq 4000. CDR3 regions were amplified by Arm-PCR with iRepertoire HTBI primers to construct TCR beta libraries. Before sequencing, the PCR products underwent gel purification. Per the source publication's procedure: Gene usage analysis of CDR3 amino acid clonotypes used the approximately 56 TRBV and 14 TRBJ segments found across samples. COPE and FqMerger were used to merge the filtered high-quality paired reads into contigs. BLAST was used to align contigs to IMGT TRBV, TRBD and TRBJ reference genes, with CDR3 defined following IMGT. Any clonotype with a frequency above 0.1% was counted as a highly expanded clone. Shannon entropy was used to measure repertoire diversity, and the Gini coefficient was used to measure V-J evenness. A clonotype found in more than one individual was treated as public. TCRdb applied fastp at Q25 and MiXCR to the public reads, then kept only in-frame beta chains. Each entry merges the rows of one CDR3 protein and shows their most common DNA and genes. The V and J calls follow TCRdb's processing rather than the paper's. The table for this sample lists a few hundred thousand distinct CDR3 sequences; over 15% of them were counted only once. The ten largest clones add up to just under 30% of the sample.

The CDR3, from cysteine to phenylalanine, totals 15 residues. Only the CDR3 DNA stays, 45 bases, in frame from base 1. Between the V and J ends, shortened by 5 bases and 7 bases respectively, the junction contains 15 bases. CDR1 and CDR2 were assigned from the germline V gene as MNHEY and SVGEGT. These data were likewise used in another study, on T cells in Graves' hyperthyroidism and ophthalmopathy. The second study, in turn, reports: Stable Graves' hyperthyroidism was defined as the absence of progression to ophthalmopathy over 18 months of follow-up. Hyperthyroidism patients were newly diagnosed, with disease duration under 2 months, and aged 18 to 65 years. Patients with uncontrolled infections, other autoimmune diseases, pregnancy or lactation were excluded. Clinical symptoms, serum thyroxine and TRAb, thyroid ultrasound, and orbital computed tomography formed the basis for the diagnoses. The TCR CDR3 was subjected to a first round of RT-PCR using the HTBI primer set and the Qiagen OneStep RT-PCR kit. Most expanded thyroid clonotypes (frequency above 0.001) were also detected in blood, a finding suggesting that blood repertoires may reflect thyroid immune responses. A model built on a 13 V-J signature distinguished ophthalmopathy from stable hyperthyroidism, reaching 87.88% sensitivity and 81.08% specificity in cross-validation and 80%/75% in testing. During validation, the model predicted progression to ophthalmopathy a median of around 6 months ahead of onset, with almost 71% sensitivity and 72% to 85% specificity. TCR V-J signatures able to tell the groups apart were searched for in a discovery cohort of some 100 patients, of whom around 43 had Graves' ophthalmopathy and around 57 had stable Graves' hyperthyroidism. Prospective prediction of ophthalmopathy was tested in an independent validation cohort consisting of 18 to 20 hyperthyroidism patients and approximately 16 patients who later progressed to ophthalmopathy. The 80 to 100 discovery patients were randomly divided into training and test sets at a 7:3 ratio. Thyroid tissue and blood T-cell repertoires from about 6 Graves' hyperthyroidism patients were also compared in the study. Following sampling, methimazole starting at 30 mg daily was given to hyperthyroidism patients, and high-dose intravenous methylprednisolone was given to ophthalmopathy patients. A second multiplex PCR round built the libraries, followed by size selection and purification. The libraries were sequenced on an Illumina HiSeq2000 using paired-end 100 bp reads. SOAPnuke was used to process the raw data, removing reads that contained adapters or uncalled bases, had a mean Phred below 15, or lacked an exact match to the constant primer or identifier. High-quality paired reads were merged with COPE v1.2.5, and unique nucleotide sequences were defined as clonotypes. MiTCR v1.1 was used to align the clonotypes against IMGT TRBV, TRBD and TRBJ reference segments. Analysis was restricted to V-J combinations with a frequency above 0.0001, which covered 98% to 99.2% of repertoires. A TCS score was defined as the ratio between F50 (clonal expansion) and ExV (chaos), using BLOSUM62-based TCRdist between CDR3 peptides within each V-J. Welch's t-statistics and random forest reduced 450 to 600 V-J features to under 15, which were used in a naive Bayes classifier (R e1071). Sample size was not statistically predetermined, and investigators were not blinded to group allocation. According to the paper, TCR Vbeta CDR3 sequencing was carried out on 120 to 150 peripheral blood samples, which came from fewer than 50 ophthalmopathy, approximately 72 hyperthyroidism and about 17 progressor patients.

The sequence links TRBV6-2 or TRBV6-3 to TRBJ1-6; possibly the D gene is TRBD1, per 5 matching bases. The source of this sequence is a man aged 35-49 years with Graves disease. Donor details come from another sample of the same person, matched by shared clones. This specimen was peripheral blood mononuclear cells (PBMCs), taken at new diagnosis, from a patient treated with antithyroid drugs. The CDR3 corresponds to CASSGPVTANSPLHF. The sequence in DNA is TGTGCCAGCAGTGGACCCGTGACAGCGAATTCACCCCTCCACTTT.